This note documents a single T cell receptor (beta chain) sequence. It has no known antigen specificity. Within one base of it there is no much larger clone, and no base qualities were kept. The V end gives up 0 bases and the J end 7 bases, leaving 1 base in the junction not matched to a gene. The CDR3 covers 14 residues, taking in both the cysteine and the phenylalanine. The retained sequence is limited to the CDR3, 42 bases, with the frame set at the first base. Via the germline V gene, CDR1 is MDHEN and CDR2 SYDVKM. The data stem from a study of siplizumab effects on memory and regulatory T cells (dated by TCRdb to about 2019). In the study overall: The effect of the anti-CD2 antibody siplizumab on alloreactive T-cell subsets was examined in allogeneic mixed lymphocyte reactions constructed from human PBMCs.

Results and caveats for the whole study, not just this receptor: Compared with memory T cells, unstimulated naive T cells appeared more diverse, and naive cells seemed to make a substantial contribution to the alloresponse. The suppressive function of proliferating Tregs from siplizumab cultures was not functionally confirmed. For roughly 80-96% of proliferating CD4+ or CD8+ clones, no naive or memory phenotype could be assigned. Because sequences at frequencies below about 10^-5 were poorly captured, only a minor fraction of alloreactive clones could be mapped back to unstimulated subsets. Among mappable alloreactive CD4+ clones, the Treg-derived fraction averaged approximately 63% with siplizumab versus 26.9% in control reactions. The cumulative frequency of alloreactive sequences that could be traced back to unstimulated CD4+ memory T cells was significantly reduced by siplizumab.

Preparation of the library involved the immunoSEQ multiplex PCR assay. Approximately 93,000 TCR templates per sample were assayed by the deep sequencing platform. Genomic DNA extracted from sorted T cells was used for TCRbeta CDR3 sequencing. In the source study's methods: The R programming language was used for the clonal analysis of the TCRbeta CDR3 data. Alloreactive CD4+ and CD8+ clones were defined by comparing unstimulated samples with post-reaction CFSE-low samples. Regulatory or non-regulatory origin was assigned to alloreactive CD4+ clones by matching of sequences to sorted unstimulated Treg and non-Treg repertoires. As stored in TCRdb, this immuneACCESS dataset retains in-frame rearrangements with V and J assigned. A fraction of the clones does not appear; measured against another copy, unresolved V genes explain less than half of the discrepancy, and the remainder lacks a known reason. V and J calls and clone size are copied from that table; D and trimming were computed from the DNA. This sample holds fewer than 80,000 clones; just over 90% were observed only once. Together, the top ten hold 4% to 5.5% of the sample.

Sorted unstimulated T cells, along with proliferating T cells recovered from mixed lymphocyte reactions, underwent TCRbeta CDR3 sequencing. Fresh whole blood from over 8 HLA-typed healthy donors was used to isolate PBMCs. Sequenced material: CD8+ T cells sorted from blood. The receptor's source is a human donor in good health. The chain couples TRBV28 to TRBJ2-1, with 9 middle bases fitting TRBD1. The CDR3 corresponds to CASSLWGTGNEQFF. DNA sequence: TGTGCCAGCAGTTTATGGGGGACAGGGAATGAGCAGTTCTTC.